This is a list of T cell receptor beta chains from one sample in a study of regulatory T cells in long-lasting Graves disease. Using its own MiXCR run on the multiplex PCR reads, TCRdb lists one record per CDR3 protein. In the table there are hundreds of thousands of distinct CDR3 sequences, about 16% of which are singletons. In addition, the sample was reused for a study of T cells in Graves' hyperthyroidism and ophthalmopathy.

The specimen comprised peripheral blood mononuclear cells (PBMCs), sampled at new diagnosis, from a patient treated with antithyroid drugs. These receptors were collected from a man aged 18-30 years with Graves disease. Both conserved end residues are part of each CDR3. Fields, in order: J gene, clone size, D gene, V gene, CDR3 protein, CDR3 DNA. A D gene is named only where the DNA matches it firmly. Some rows mark clone size as missing; the rest say once, few, many or name a class of expanded clone.

J: TRBJ2-3
size: many
D: NA
V: TRBV6-2/TRBV6-3
CDR3: CASSYVVGGYEDTQYF
DNA: TGTGCCAGCAGTTACGTTGTCGGCGGTTACGAAGATACGCAGTATTTT

J: TRBJ2-2
size: NA
D: NA
V: TRBV27
CDR3: CASSTSPSNTGELFF
DNA: TGTGCCAGCAGTACCTCCCCGTCGAACACCGGGGAGCTGTTTTTT

J: TRBJ1-1
size: NA
D: NA
V: TRBV19
CDR3: CASSALGGAGTEAFF
DNA: TGTGCCAGTAGCGCCTTGGGAGGGGCAGGCACTGAAGCTTTCTTT

J: TRBJ2-1
size: many
D: NA
V: TRBV11-2
CDR3: CASSSWRGSYNEQFF
DNA: TGTGCCAGCAGTTCGTGGCGAGGCTCCTACAATGAGCAGTTCTTC

J: TRBJ2-4
size: many
D: TRBD2
V: TRBV7-9
CDR3: CASSPPGGPNIQYF
DNA: TGTGCCAGCAGCCCCCCGGGAGGACCAAACATTCAGTACTTC

J: TRBJ2-1
size: once
D: NA
V: TRBV5-4
CDR3: CASSLAGTPQGQFF
DNA: TGTGCCAGCAGCTTGGCGGGTACTCCACAAGGGCAGTTCTTC

J: TRBJ1-1
size: few
D: NA
V: TRBV19
CDR3: CASSIGVREVMNTEAFF
DNA: TGTGCCAGTAGTATCGGGGTCAGGGAGGTTATGAACACTGAAGCTTTCTTT

J: TRBJ2-2
size: NA
D: TRBD2
V: TRBV2
CDR3: CASLAGGFTGELFF
DNA: TGTGCCAGCCTAGCGGGAGGGTTCACCGGGGAGCTGTTTTTT

J: TRBJ1-5
size: NA
D: NA
V: TRBV9
CDR3: CASSVWGDNQPQHF
DNA: TGTGCCAGCAGCGTGTGGGGCGACAATCAGCCCCAGCATTTT

J: TRBJ1-1
size: many
D: NA
V: TRBV6-1
CDR3: CASSPRVVGEAFF
DNA: TGTGCCAGCAGCCCTAGGGTCGTGGGTGAAGCTTTCTTT

J: TRBJ1-5
size: few
D: NA
V: TRBV12-3/TRBV12-4
CDR3: CASRPSGAAQPQHF
DNA: TGTGCCAGCAGACCTTCAGGGGCGGCTCAGCCCCAGCATTTT

J: TRBJ2-5
size: NA
D: NA
V: TRBV4-2
CDR3: CASSQGEGVETQYF
DNA: TGTGCCAGCAGCCAAGGGGAGGGGGTTGAGACCCAGTACTTC

J: TRBJ2-1
size: few
D: TRBD2
V: TRBV9
CDR3: CASSGSSREGHNEQFF
DNA: TGTGCCAGCAGCGGAAGCTCGCGGGAGGGCCACAATGAGCAGTTCTTC

J: TRBJ2-1
size: few
D: NA
V: TRBV5-1
CDR3: CASSPLGESSYNEQFF
DNA: TGCGCCAGCAGCCCCCTCGGGGAGAGCTCCTACAATGAGCAGTTCTTC

J: TRBJ1-5
size: once
D: NA
V: TRBV19
CDR3: CASTYNGGAFQPQHF
DNA: TGTGCCAGTACCTACAACGGGGGGGCTTTCCAGCCCCAGCATTTT

J: TRBJ2-3
size: many
D: NA
V: TRBV7-8
CDR3: CASSSATSTDTQYF
DNA: TGTGCCAGCAGCTCAGCAACTAGCACAGATACGCAGTATTTT

J: TRBJ2-4
size: many
D: TRBD1
V: TRBV7-9
CDR3: CASSERQGVNIQYF
DNA: TGTGCCAGCAGCGAGCGACAGGGGGTAAACATTCAGTACTTC

J: TRBJ2-1
size: NA
D: NA
V: TRBV12-3/TRBV12-4
CDR3: CASSPGDYSYNEQFF
DNA: TGTGCCAGCAGTCCAGGGGACTATTCCTACAATGAGCAGTTCTTC

J: TRBJ2-1
size: few
D: NA
V: TRBV27
CDR3: CASSSMGRDEQFF
DNA: TGTGCCAGCAGTTCAATGGGCCGGGATGAGCAGTTCTTC

J: TRBJ2-1
size: NA
D: TRBD2
V: TRBV12-3/TRBV12-4
CDR3: CASSQDILAGGPWNEQFF
DNA: TGTGCCAGCAGCCAAGACATCCTAGCGGGAGGCCCTTGGAATGAGCAGTTCTTC

J: TRBJ2-3
size: few
D: TRBD2
V: TRBV6-2/TRBV6-3
CDR3: CASRAGLAGGRDTQYF
DNA: TGTGCCAGCAGAGCGGGACTAGCGGGAGGGAGAGATACGCAGTATTTT

J: TRBJ2-7
size: few
D: NA
V: TRBV28
CDR3: CASSLQLSYEQYF
DNA: TGTGCCAGCAGTTTACAACTTTCCTACGAGCAGTACTTC